This T cell receptor (beta chain) was obtained from a study of T cells in Graves' hyperthyroidism and ophthalmopathy. General study points: The blood repertoire included most of the expanded thyroid clonotypes above 0.001. The authors' 13 V-J model separated ophthalmopathy from stable hyperthyroidism.

This clonotype was counted many times. As yet, its antigen is unknown. TCR beta CDR3 regions were amplified from RNA. First-round RT-PCR with HTBI primers amplified the TCR CDR3 region. TCRdb passed the multiplex PCR reads through MiXCR, listing each CDR3 protein once. The table has approximately 560,000 distinct CDR3 sequences, 46% seen once. CDR1 and CDR2 from the germline V gene are SQVTM and ANQGSEA. The CDR3 is made up of 13 amino acids. The V and J ends lost 3 bases and 6 bases, in that order; junction bases with no gene match: 7. Sequenced sample: peripheral blood or thyroid tissue (not recorded which). The receptor was isolated from a woman aged 18-29 years with Graves' hyperthyroidism. This chain connects TRBV29-1 to TRBJ1-1; 7 bases align to TRBD1. The CDR3 DNA reads TGCAGCGTTGATCTACGCCAGGGGGCTGAAGCTTTCTTT. Amino acids: CSVDLRQGAEAFF.